These 26 T cell receptor beta chains were sequenced from one sample in a study of T cell responses to AZD1222 COVID-19 vaccine. TCRdb's copy holds only in-frame clones and misses some; the assay was immunoSEQ multiplex PCR. This table has around 100,000 clones, 75% to 90% appearing once. The sample consisted of peripheral blood, taken on day 0 of AZD1222 vaccination. The source of these receptors is an adult in good health.

The CDR3 region is CASSVGQVPNNSPLHF. CDR3 coding DNA: TGTGCCAGCAGCGTAGGGCAGGTGCCGAATAATTCACCCCTCCACTTT. The chain recombines TRBV9 with TRBJ1-6, with D hard to call. Germline V lookup: CDR1 SGDLS, CDR2 YYNGEE. CDR3 size: 16 residues. V dropped 0 bases and J dropped 5 bases, with 12 bases sitting between them.

The chain employs TRBV12-3 or TRBV12-4 and TRBJ1-4, with 9 bases lining up with TRBD1. The CDR3 spans 13 residues. V lost 8 bases, J lost 6 bases, and 4 bases stayed unmatched. The CDR3 loop is CASRTGGHEKLFF. Here the CDR3 DNA reads TGTGCCAGCCGTACAGGGGGCCATGAAAAACTGTTTTTT.

The V call is TRBV18, the J call TRBJ1-1, with D uncertain. CDR1 is KGHSH and CDR2 is LQKENI in the germline V gene. V shed 3 bases and J shed 1 base, with 9 bases lying between them. This CDR3 has 14 amino acids. This CDR3 is CASSPRVSNTEAFF. CDR3 bases: TGTGCCAGCTCACCGCGGGTTTCGAACACTGAAGCTTTCTTT.

The chain carries TRBV2 and TRBJ1-5, with D unclear. Germline CDR1 SNHLY, CDR2 FYNNEI. Trimming took off 6 bases at V and 0 bases at J, with 9 bases between the two ends. This CDR3 has 14 residues. This chain's CDR3 is CASSRYYSNQPQHF. The CDR3 DNA reads as TGTGCCAGCAGCCGGTATTATAGCAATCAGCCCCAGCATTTT.

The rearrangement uses TRBV5-6 and TRBJ1-1; TRBD1 agrees at 8 bases. CDR3 length: 14 amino acids. The germline V gene has CDR1 SGHDT and CDR2 YYEEEE. Germline trimming cut 4 bases from V and 5 bases from J; bases unmatched to any gene: 7. The CDR3 protein is CASSPLRGRTEAFF. For the CDR3, the DNA is TGTGCCAGCAGCCCACTCAGGGGGCGTACTGAAGCTTTCTTT.

This chain links TRBV15 with TRBJ2-5; tentatively, D is TRBD1 or TRBD2 (7 bases each). Germline CDR1 reads LNHNV; CDR2 reads YYDKDF (reference sequence). The CDR3 is 17 amino acids. V was pared by 3 bases and J by 0 bases, with 17 bases between. The CDR3 sequence is CATSRRAGQRYQETQYF. CDR3 DNA: TGTGCCACCAGCAGGCGAGCGGGACAGAGGTACCAAGAGACCCAGTACTTC.

The chain uses TRBV29-1 and TRBJ1-1; 8 bases match TRBD1. In germline, CDR1 is SQVTM, CDR2 ANQGSEA. This CDR3 is built from 13 residues. Trimming cost V 7 bases and J 0 bases; bases outside gene matches: 4. CDR3 in DNA: TGCAGCGGACGACAGGGGTTGAACACTGAAGCTTTCTTT. Its translation: CSGRQGLNTEAFF.

This clone was recorded only once. The chain has TRBV6-5 and TRBJ2-6; no firm D call. Trimming left V 6 bases short and J 0 bases short, with 9 bases between. From germline, CDR1 is MNHEY and CDR2 SVGAGI. The CDR3 covers 15 residues. CDR3: CASRTAISGANVLTF. DNA of the CDR3: TGTGCCAGCAGGACCGCAATCTCTGGGGCCAACGTCCTGACTTTC.

This clone showed up just once. V and J are TRBV6-5 and TRBJ2-1; D unresolved. The CDR3 loop spans 14 amino acids. The germline V and J ends were trimmed by 5 bases and 0 bases, with 8 bases remaining between them. Germline CDR1 and CDR2: MNHEY and SVGAGI. CDR3 DNA: TGTGCCAGCAGTCGTAGGAGCTCCTACAATGAGCAGTTCTTC. Amino acids: CASSRRSSYNEQFF.

This chain links TRBV6-1 with TRBJ1-4; 8 nucleotides align to TRBD1. CDR1 and CDR2 (germline): MNHNS, SASEGT. After removal of 2 bases from V and 8 bases from J, the junction contained 7 bases not matched to a gene. There are 15 residues in the CDR3. The CDR3 bases are TGTGCCAGCAGTGAACGGACAGGGTCCGGAGAAAAACTGTTTTTT. Protein sequence: CASSERTGSGEKLFF.

The CDR3 spells CASSLRLQAGNQPQHF. The DNA for the CDR3 is TGTGCCAGCAGCTTACGTCTACAGGCGGGAAATCAGCCCCAGCATTTT. The chain carries TRBV7-9 and TRBJ1-5, with D possibly being TRBD1 (5 bases). CDR1 is SEHNR, CDR2 FQNEAQ, per germline (reference sequence). Trimming removed 2 bases at V and 4 bases at J, with 15 bases between. The CDR3 covers 16 residues.

The CDR3 protein is CASSPYRGISSYNEQFF. CDR3 in DNA: TGTGCCAGCAGCCCCTATCGTGGAATCAGCTCCTACAATGAGCAGTTCTTC. This chain uses TRBV5-4 with TRBJ2-1; D is unclear. The germline V gene encodes CDR1 SGHNT and CDR2 YYREEE (reference sequence). The CDR3 has 17 amino acids. V dropped 4 bases and J dropped 0 bases, with 17 bases sitting between them.

The chain uses TRBV5-1 and TRBJ2-1; D perhaps matches TRBD2 (6 bases). Germline loops: CDR1 SGHRS, CDR2 YFSETQ. V was shortened by 5 bases and J by 7 bases, with 13 bases between the two germline ends. CDR3 size: 13 residues. CDR3 amino acids: CASRGGGPNEQFF. In DNA form, the CDR3 reads TGCGCCAGCAGGGGCGGAGGGCCTAATGAGCAGTTCTTC.

The chain couples TRBV2 to TRBJ1-2; weak D call: TRBD1 (6 bases). This CDR3 contains 12 residues. V was cut by 5 bases and J by 5 bases, with 9 bases left in between. CDR1 and CDR2 (germline): SNHLY, FYNNEI. The DNA for the CDR3 is TGTGCCAGCAGTCGACAGGATTATGGCTACACCTTC. Protein sequence: CASSRQDYGYTF.

The rearrangement joins TRBV7-9 to TRBJ2-5, with D perhaps given as TRBD1 or TRBD2 (5 bases each). V was shortened by 5 bases and J by 5 bases, with 15 bases between the two germline ends. Per the germline V gene, CDR1 is SEHNR and CDR2 is FQNEAQ (reference sequence). This CDR3 spans 14 amino acids. The CDR3 bases are TGTGCCAGCAGCAAAGAGGGCAGGGTTGAGACCCAGTACTTC. This codes for CASSKEGRVETQYF. Full variable domain (remainder filled in from reference TRBV7-9 and TRBJ2-5): DTGVSQNPRHKITKRGQNVTFRCDPISEHNRLYWYRQTLGQGPEFLTYFQNEAQLEKSRLLSDRFSAERPKGSFSTLEIQRTEQGDSAMYLCASSKEGRVETQYFGPGTRLLVL.

The J gene is TRBJ1-6, the V gene TRBV9; D remains ambiguous. The CDR3 is 12 amino acids. The germline V gene has CDR1 SGDLS and CDR2 YYNGEE. Trimming left V 4 bases short and J 8 bases short, with 7 bases between. CDR3 sequence reads: CASSRVDSPLHF. In DNA form, the CDR3 reads TGTGCCAGCAGCCGAGTAGATTCACCCCTCCACTTT.

J is TRBJ2-1 and V is TRBV5-4; D gene uncertain. The V and J ends lost 6 bases and 4 bases respectively, with 5 bases between them. Germline-derived CDR1 and CDR2 are SGHNT and YYREEE (reference sequence). CDR3 size: 11 residues. The CDR3 reads CASMRYNEQFF. The CDR3 coding sequence is TGTGCCAGCATGCGGTACAATGAGCAGTTCTTC. Full variable domain (outside the CDR3, taken from reference TRBV5-4 and TRBJ2-1): ETGVTQSPTHLIKTRGQQVTLRCSSQSGHNTVSWYQQALGQGPQFIFQYYREEENGRGNFPPRFSGLQFPNYSSELNVNALELDDSALYLCASMRYNEQFFGPGTRLTVL.

The table lists this clone with a few counts. The J gene is TRBJ1-2, the V gene TRBV6-2 or TRBV6-3, with D tentatively TRBD1 (5 bases). Germline V lookup: CDR1 MNHEY, CDR2 SVGEGT. The CDR3 is 14 residues long. Deletions cut 2 bases from V and 4 bases from J, with 11 bases between. CDR3 sequence reads: CASSYPDTFYGYTF. CDR3 bases: TGTGCCAGCAGTTACCCGGACACCTTCTATGGCTACACCTTC.

The rearrangement uses TRBV19 and TRBJ1-5; D gene unclear. This CDR3 has 13 residues. V was clipped by 7 bases and J by 1 base, with 8 bases between them. Per the germline V gene, CDR1 is LNHDA and CDR2 is SQIVND (reference sequence). CDR3 loop: CASTAWSNQPQHF. CDR3 DNA sequence: TGTGCCAGTACCGCTTGGAGCAATCAGCCCCAGCATTTT.

This clone came up a few times. The chain is built from TRBV24-1 and TRBJ1-5; 8 bases are shared with TRBD1. The CDR3 length is 13 residues. With V trimmed by 8 bases and J by 5 bases, 4 bases remained unmatched. Germline values: CDR1 KGHDR, CDR2 SFDVKD. The CDR3 loop reads CATIRGPDQPQHF. Written as DNA, the CDR3 is TGTGCCACCATCAGGGGGCCGGATCAGCCCCAGCATTTT.

The chain has TRBV14 and TRBJ2-2, with D perhaps being TRBD1 or TRBD2 (5 bases each). The germline CDR1 and CDR2 sequences are SGHDN and FVKESK. Between the trimmed V and J ends, which lost 4 bases and 6 bases, there was a span of 9 bases. This CDR3 is built from 13 residues. Here the CDR3 DNA reads TGTGCCAGCAGCCCCCTGGGGGCCGGGGAGCTGTTTTTT. Translated, it gives CASSPLGAGELFF.

The V and J genes are TRBV5-1 and TRBJ1-2; D uncertain. The CDR3 has 13 residues. Germline CDR1 is SGHRS and CDR2 is YFSETQ. Trimming removed 0 bases at V and 5 bases at J, with 8 bases between. The CDR3 spells CASSLDRRYGYTF. DNA of the CDR3: TGCGCCAGCAGCTTGGATAGGCGGTATGGCTACACCTTC.

The genes are TRBV18 and TRBJ2-3; D gene ambiguous. Germline V gene lookup returns CDR1 KGHSH and CDR2 LQKENI. There are 14 residues in the CDR3. Trimming removed 2 bases at V and 4 bases at J, with 10 bases between. CDR3 amino acids: CASSPWGLPDTQYF. The CDR3, as DNA: TGTGCCAGCTCACCATGGGGTCTCCCAGATACGCAGTATTTT.

This rearrangement joins TRBV11-2 to TRBJ2-1, with 12 bases that match TRBD1. There are 16 residues in the CDR3. Germline V gives CDR1 SGHAT, CDR2 FQNNGV. Trimming cost V 0 bases and J 8 bases; bases outside gene matches: 5. CDR3 protein: CASSLDLGTGGYEQFF. The DNA for the CDR3 is TGTGCCAGCAGCTTAGATCTGGGGACAGGGGGCTATGAGCAGTTCTTC. The variable domain in full, completed from reference TRBV11-2 and TRBJ2-1, reads EAGVAQSPRYKIIEKRQSVAFWCNPISGHATLYWYQQILGQGPKLLIQFQNNGVVDDSQLPKDRFSAERLKGVDSTLKIQPAKLEDSAVYLCASSLDLGTGGYEQFFGPGTRLTVL.

The CDR3 DNA reads as TGTGCCACCAGTGTTTCAGGAGTAGCGGGGGATGAGCAGTTCTTC. Its translation is CATSVSGVAGDEQFF. The chain uses TRBV24-1 and TRBJ2-1; 9 bases agree with TRBD2. J gave up 8 bases and V 5 bases, and 9 bases lay outside the gene matches. The length of the CDR3 is 15 residues. Germline V gives CDR1 KGHDR, CDR2 SFDVKD.

The CDR3 DNA sequence: TGTGCCTGGGGGGAAAATATGAACACTGAAGCTTTCTTT. Encoded protein: CAWGENMNTEAFF. This chain connects TRBV30 to TRBJ1-1; unclear D gene. CDR1 GTSNPN and CDR2 SVGIG come from the germline V gene (reference sequence). V lost 5 bases, J lost 0 bases, and 10 bases lay in between. The CDR3 consists of 13 residues.